Given below is one T cell receptor beta chain in context. This specimen comes from a study of T cells in Graves' hyperthyroidism and ophthalmopathy. Researchers amplified the TCR beta CDR3 regions from RNA transcripts. HTBI primers were the set used in a first-round RT-PCR of the TCR CDR3. TCRdb ran MiXCR on the multiplex PCR reads and lists one entry per CDR3 protein. The sample contains 460,000 or so distinct CDR3 sequences, under 15% of which appear only once. Diagnosing involved the use of clinical symptoms, serum thyroxine and TRAb, thyroid ultrasound and orbital computed tomography. This clonotype was sampled from a woman under 30 with Graves' hyperthyroidism. The specimen was blood.

This CDR3 reads CASSLGGSLGSPLHF. In DNA form, the CDR3 reads TGTGCCAGCAGCTTAGGGGGTTCGCTGGGTTCACCCCTCCACTTT. The chain recombines TRBV7-9 with TRBJ1-6; no firm D call. Germline V gives CDR1 SEHNR, CDR2 FQNEAQ (reference sequence). CDR3 length: 15 residues. The V end was cut by 1 base, the J end by 9 bases, with 13 bases between. Drawing the rest from reference TRBV7-9 and TRBJ1-6, the complete variable domain is DTGVSQNPRHKITKRGQNVTFRCDPISEHNRLYWYRQTLGQGPEFLTYFQNEAQLEKSRLLSDRFSAERPKGSFSTLEIQRTEQGDSAMYLCASSLGGSLGSPLHFGNGTRLTVT.